Listed here are 14 T cell receptor beta chains from one sample, sequenced in a study of blood T cell repertoires in COVID-19. Libraries were prepared by immunoSEQ multiplex PCR; TCRdb keeps only in-frame clonotypes and omits some of them. The sample includes 450,000 or so clones, around nine tenths seen only once; the top ten take 0.65% to 1%. The sequencing sample was made of peripheral blood. The receptors originated from a man younger than 35 with COVID-19, enrolled during active disease.

The V call is TRBV10-2, the J call TRBJ2-1; 9 bases match TRBD2. The CDR3 totals 15 residues. Unmatched junction bases numbered 8, after V lost 7 bases and J lost 4 bases. Germline CDR1 WSHSY, CDR2 SAAADI. CDR3 region: CASTPGTSLYNEQFF. The CDR3 region has the DNA TGCGCCAGCACCCCCGGGACTAGCTTATACAATGAGCAGTTCTTC.

V usage is TRBV6-5 and J usage is TRBJ2-5; TRBD1 is a possible D gene (6 bases). The length of the CDR3 is 12 residues. Germline V gene sequence: CDR1 MNHEY, CDR2 SVGAGI. The V and J ends lost 9 bases and 1 base respectively, with 9 bases between them. The chain's CDR3 is CARGDTQETQYF. In nucleotides, the CDR3 is TGTGCCAGAGGGGACACCCAAGAGACCCAGTACTTC.

The chain uses TRBV7-8 and TRBJ2-1, with TRBD2 matching over 12 bases. J lost 8 bases, V lost 4 bases, and 9 bases had no gene match. CDR3 length: 16 amino acids. Per the germline V gene, CDR1 is SGHVS and CDR2 is FQNEAQ. The CDR3 sequence: CASSYRLAGVGDEQFF. In DNA, the CDR3 is TGTGCCAGCAGCTATCGACTAGCGGGGGTGGGCGATGAGCAGTTCTTC.

The chain joins TRBV29-1 to TRBJ2-2, with 8 bases fitting TRBD2. V lost 3 bases, J lost 5 bases, and 8 bases stayed unmatched. Germline V gives CDR1 SQVTM, CDR2 ANQGSEA. The CDR3 is 15 amino acids. In DNA form, the CDR3 reads TGCAGCGTTGAGTACAGCGGGAGAAAAACCGGGGAGCTGTTTTTT. Protein product: CSVEYSGRKTGELFF.

The rearrangement joins TRBV2 to TRBJ2-1, with a weak D call TRBD2 (6 bases). The CDR3 is 12 residues long. The germline gives CDR1 SNHLY, CDR2 FYNNEI. V was pared by 6 bases and J by 9 bases, with 12 bases between. Here the CDR3 reads CASSGQGGEQFF. In nucleotides, the CDR3 is TGTGCCAGCAGCGGGCAGGGAGGTGAGCAGTTCTTC.

This clone was seen many times. This chain connects TRBV6-2 or TRBV6-3 to TRBJ2-3; D not certain. The CDR3 covers 16 residues. CDR1 is MNHEY and CDR2 is SVGEGT in the germline V gene. Deletions cut 0 bases from V and 0 bases from J, with 10 bases between. This CDR3 is CASSYSANPSTDTQYF. The DNA of the CDR3 is TGTGCCAGCAGTTACTCGGCCAACCCTAGCACAGATACGCAGTATTTT.

In its sample, this clone was seen once. V gene TRBV7-8 combines with J gene TRBJ2-5; D possibly corresponds to TRBD2 (6 bases). The V gene's germline CDR1 is SGHVS and CDR2 FQNEAQ. V lost 5 bases and J 7 bases, leaving 20 bases between the germline ends. The CDR3 extends over 15 amino acids. The CDR3 spells CASSPLLGRLVTQYF. DNA for the CDR3: TGTGCCAGCAGCCCCCTCTTAGGGCGACTAGTGACCCAGTACTTC.

V and J are TRBV6-1 and TRBJ2-7, with D perhaps TRBD2 (6 bases). The CDR3 covers 17 residues. Germline lookup yields CDR1 MNHNS and CDR2 SASEGT. The germline V and J ends were trimmed by 0 bases and 6 bases, with 21 bases remaining between them. The CDR3 bases are TGTGCCAGCAGTGAAGCCTGGGCGGGGCCAGTGGCATTCGAGCAGTACTTC. It translates to CASSEAWAGPVAFEQYF.

The V and J genes are TRBV30 and TRBJ1-2; 12 bases are a match to TRBD1. The germline V gene has CDR1 GTSNPN and CDR2 SVGIG (reference sequence). The CDR3 length is 14 residues. J gave up 7 bases and V 4 bases, and 7 bases lay outside the gene matches. The CDR3 DNA reads as TGTGCCTGGACCGCGGGACAGGGGGCTTTTGGCTACACCTTC. This sequence encodes CAWTAGQGAFGYTF.

The chain combines TRBV4-1 with TRBJ1-1, with 7 bases fitting TRBD1. CDR3 length equals 14 residues. CDR1 is MGHRA and CDR2 is YSYEKL in the germline V gene. J was trimmed by 5 bases and V by 4 bases; bases with no gene match: 7. CDR3 region: CASSLGQEPTEAFF. For the CDR3, the DNA is TGCGCCAGCAGCCTCGGACAGGAACCTACTGAAGCTTTCTTT.

The genes are TRBV24-1 and TRBJ2-7, with TRBD1 matching 8 bases. The J segment lost 9 bases and the V segment lost 0 bases, leaving 6 bases of the junction unmatched. Germline V gives CDR1 KGHDR, CDR2 SFDVKD. There are 14 residues in the CDR3. CDR3 DNA: TGTGCCACCAGTGATTTGGGACAGGGTTTCGGGCAGTACTTC. It codes for CATSDLGQGFGQYF.

The chain joins TRBV21-1 to TRBJ2-3; the D segment call TRBD2 is taken from the table without a DNA check. TRBV21-1 is marked as a pseudogene. The CDR3 runs to 15 residues. The CDR3 DNA is TGTGCCAGCAGCAAAGGGCGGGAGAGGGCAGATACGCAGTATTTT. Translating it yields CASSKGRERADTQYF.

J is TRBJ2-1 and V is TRBV25-1, with 14 bases matching TRBD2. From germline, CDR1 is MGHDK and CDR2 SYGVNS. The length of the CDR3 is 15 residues. With 8 bases clipped from V and 13 bases from J, the junction kept 13 bases outside the gene matches. This CDR3 is CASAYGTSGSQPQFF. The DNA for the CDR3 is TGTGCCAGCGCATACGGGACTAGCGGGAGCCAACCCCAGTTCTTC.

V and J are TRBV7-2 and TRBJ2-1, with TRBD2 matching over 11 bases. The V segment lost 9 bases and the J segment 1 base; nucleotides outside the gene matches: 2. CDR1 SGHTA and CDR2 FQGNSA come from the germline V gene. This CDR3 contains 14 residues. The CDR3 coding sequence is TGTGCCAGTTTAGCGGGAGGGTCCTACAATGAGCAGTTCTTC. Its translation: CASLAGGSYNEQFF. The full variable domain, in which reference TRBV7-2 and TRBJ2-1 provide the parts outside the CDR3, is GAGVSQSPSNKVTEKGKDVELRCDPISGHTALYWYRQSLGQGLEFLIYFQGNSAPDKSGLPSDRFSAERTGGSVSTLTIQRTQQEDSAVYLCASLAGGSYNEQFFGPGTRLTVL.